These 9 T cell receptor beta chains were sequenced from one sample in a study of CD8 T cells in Susac syndrome. Reverse transcription of roughly 0.5 to 1 ug RNA was carried out with random hexamers. TCRdb itself ran the immunoSEQ multiplex PCR reads through MiXCR, one entry per CDR3 protein. The sample has around 170,000 distinct CDR3 sequences; roughly nine tenths are singletons. The sample was CD4+ T cells from PBMCs. These receptors originate from a human donor in good health.

This sequence joins TRBV12-3 or TRBV12-4 and TRBJ1-1; D might be TRBD1 (5 bases). The germline V and J ends were trimmed by 5 bases and 7 bases, with 11 bases remaining between them. The CDR3 length is 12 residues. The CDR3 bases are TGTGCCAGCAGTCTCGCCGGGGGTGAAGCTTTCTTT. Amino acids: CASSLAGGEAFF.

About this clonotype: Compared with germline, one end of the junction differs, possibly owing to a read error. The rearrangement links TRBV7-2 to TRBJ2-5; D is uncertain. CDR1 is SGHTA and CDR2 is FQGNSA in the germline V gene. The CDR3 totals 15 residues. The CDR3 is CASSLKGWQQGTQYF. In DNA, the CDR3 is TGTGCCAGCAGCTTAAAGGGATGGCAGCAAGGGACCCAGTACTTC.

V usage is TRBV5-1 and J usage is TRBJ2-7; tentative D call: TRBD1 (6 bases). The CDR3 contains 15 residues. Germline values: CDR1 SGHRS, CDR2 YFSETQ. The V end was cut by 3 bases, the J end by 0 bases, with 13 bases between. The CDR3 protein is CASSSLTGPSYEQYF. The CDR3 DNA reads as TGCGCCAGCAGCTCTCTGACAGGACCCTCCTACGAGCAGTACTTC. Full variable domain (rest looked up from reference TRBV5-1 and TRBJ2-7): KAGVTQTPRYLIKTRGQQVTLSCSPISGHRSVSWYQQTPGQGLQFLFEYFSETQRNKGNFPGRFSGRQFSNSRSEMNVSTLELGDSALYLCASSSLTGPSYEQYFGPGTRLTVT.

This clonotype appeared once. The chain links TRBV5-4 to TRBJ2-5, with TRBD2 identical over 8 bases. This CDR3 has 15 residues. Germline assignment: CDR1 SGHNT and CDR2 YYREEE (reference sequence). Trimming took 3 bases from V and 11 from J; bases not matched to a gene: 15. This CDR3 is CASSWGIAGKSSQYF. The CDR3 nucleotides are TGTGCCAGCAGCTGGGGAATAGCGGGGAAGTCCTCTCAGTACTTC. Drawing the rest from reference TRBV5-4 and TRBJ2-5, the complete variable domain is ETGVTQSPTHLIKTRGQQVTLRCSSQSGHNTVSWYQQALGQGPQFIFQYYREEENGRGNFPPRFSGLQFPNYSSELNVNALELDDSALYLCASSWGIAGKSSQYFGPGTRLLVL.

This clonotype has just one count. The chain recombines TRBV27 with TRBJ2-7; D perhaps matches TRBD1 (5 bases). Germline CDR1 MNHEY, CDR2 SMNVEV (reference sequence). The CDR3 is 14 residues long. V was shortened by 8 bases and J by 1 base, with 15 bases between the two germline ends. CDR3 region: CASAAGWISYEQYF. In DNA, the CDR3 is TGTGCCAGCGCGGCAGGGTGGATTTCCTACGAGCAGTACTTC.

The J gene is TRBJ2-2, the V gene TRBV5-1; TRBD2 matches at 10 bases. After removal of 7 bases from V and 4 bases from J, the junction contained 4 bases not matched to a gene. CDR1 SGHRS and CDR2 YFSETQ come from the germline V gene. The CDR3 has 14 residues. The CDR3 nucleotides read TGCGCCAGCCTAGCGGGAGCTTTCACCGGGGAGCTGTTTTTT. As protein: CASLAGAFTGELFF.

This chain uses TRBV3-1 with TRBJ2-7, with 13 bases aligning to TRBD2. CDR1 and CDR2 from the germline V gene are LGHDT and YNNKEL (reference sequence). V was pared by 0 bases and J by 3 bases, with 20 bases of the junction left unmatched. This CDR3 has 22 amino acids. CDR3 protein: CASSQDRFTGTSGKGSLYEQYF. CDR3 nucleotides: TGTGCCAGCAGCCAAGATCGTTTCACGGGGACTAGCGGGAAGGGGTCCCTCTACGAGCAGTACTTC.

The V gene is TRBV10-1, the J gene TRBJ2-1; 9 bases are shared with TRBD2. CDR1 WNHNN and CDR2 SYGVQD come from the germline V gene (reference sequence). The CDR3 sequence is 12 residues long. Trimming cost V 10 bases and J 5 bases; bases outside gene matches: 3. The CDR3 sequence: CAMRLADNEQFF. Written as DNA, the CDR3 is TGCGCCATGCGACTAGCGGACAATGAGCAGTTCTTC.

The count of this clonotype is one. The chain carries TRBV3-1 and TRBJ1-4, with D maybe TRBD1 (5 bases). V shed 2 bases and J shed 3 bases, with 10 bases lying between them. This CDR3 is built from 15 residues. CDR1 LGHDT and CDR2 YNNKEL come from the germline V gene (reference sequence). CDR3 bases: TGTGCCAGCAGCCAAAACGGACACCCTAATGAAAAACTGTTTTTT. It codes for CASSQNGHPNEKLFF.